The clone carrying this T cell receptor (beta chain) was seen more than once but under ten times. The antigen remains undetermined. Germline CDR1 and CDR2: KGHSH and LQKENI. This CDR3 comprises 15 residues. V trimming: 3 bases; J trimming: 6 bases; junction bases outside the gene matches: 10. The sample originates from a study of T cells in Graves' hyperthyroidism and ophthalmopathy. Study results and caveats: Progression to ophthalmopathy was predicted a median of roughly 6.5 months early.

A Clinical Activity Score of at least 3, a NOSPECS grade of at least 4 and a duration under 3 months were recorded in the ophthalmopathy patients. Source material for PBMCs was over 7.5 ml fresh peripheral blood. The CDR3 regions of TCR beta were amplified from RNA transcripts. The HTBI primer set drove a first-round RT-PCR of the TCR CDR3. Using its own MiXCR run on the multiplex PCR reads, TCRdb lists one record per CDR3 protein. The data show 600,000 to 700,000 distinct CDR3 sequences, under 15% seen once. The clonotype was recovered from a woman aged 35 to 49 with Graves' ophthalmopathy. The sequenced sample was blood. The V call is TRBV18, the J call TRBJ2-7; 8 nucleotides line up with TRBD1. CDR3 residues: CASSPQTGETGEQYF. The CDR3, as DNA: TGTGCCAGCTCACCCCAGACAGGGGAGACGGGCGAGCAGTACTTC.